This T cell receptor (beta chain) was recovered during a study of cytomegalovirus exposure and HLA in healthy donors. Study background: Earlier, 100 million to 120 million unique TCR beta sequences were recovered from 170 million or so T cells by an analysis. The early release's HLA-typed donors yielded 78 million or so unique TCRs.

The PCR ran on 60 Vbeta and 13 Jbeta primers. The method was immunoSEQ multiplex PCR; TCRdb's version includes in-frame clones alone and lacks a portion of them. The table records some 150,000 clones, 76% of them present only once. The source of this sequence is a woman aged 40 to 49 in good health and CMV-seronegative. The sample comprised PBMCs.

Here the CDR3 reads CASSLAGRGQYEQYF. CDR3 bases: TGTGCCAGCAGCTTGGCCGGCAGGGGGCAATACGAGCAGTACTTC. V usage is TRBV5-6 and J usage is TRBJ2-7, with 8 bases that match TRBD1. The V gene's germline CDR1 is SGHDT and CDR2 YYEEEE. This CDR3 contains 15 residues. After removal of 0 bases from V and 4 bases from J, the junction contained 6 bases not matched to a gene.